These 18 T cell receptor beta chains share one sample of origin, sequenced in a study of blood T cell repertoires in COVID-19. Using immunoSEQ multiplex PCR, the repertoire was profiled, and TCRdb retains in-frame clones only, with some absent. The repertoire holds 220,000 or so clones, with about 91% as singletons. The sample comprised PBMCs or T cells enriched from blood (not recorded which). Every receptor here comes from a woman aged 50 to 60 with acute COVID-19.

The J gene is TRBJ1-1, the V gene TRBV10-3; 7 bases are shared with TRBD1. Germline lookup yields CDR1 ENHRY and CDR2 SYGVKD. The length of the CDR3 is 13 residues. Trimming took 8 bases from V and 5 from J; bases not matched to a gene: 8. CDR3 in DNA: TGTGCCATCCAGAAGGCAGGGGGAACTGAAGCTTTCTTT. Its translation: CAIQKAGGTEAFF.

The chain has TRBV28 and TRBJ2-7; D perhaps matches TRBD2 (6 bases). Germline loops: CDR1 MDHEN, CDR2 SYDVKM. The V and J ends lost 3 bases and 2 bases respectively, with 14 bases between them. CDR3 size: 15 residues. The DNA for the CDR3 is TGTGCCAGCAGTTTCTCGCGGGACTTGACCTACGAGCAGTACTTC. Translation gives CASSFSRDLTYEQYF.

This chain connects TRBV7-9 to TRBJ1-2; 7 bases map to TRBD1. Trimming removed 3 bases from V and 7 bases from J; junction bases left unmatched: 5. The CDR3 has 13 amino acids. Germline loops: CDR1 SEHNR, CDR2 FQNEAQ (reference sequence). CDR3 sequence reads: CASSFIGTAGYTF. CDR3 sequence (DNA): TGTGCCAGCAGCTTCATCGGGACAGCTGGCTACACCTTC.

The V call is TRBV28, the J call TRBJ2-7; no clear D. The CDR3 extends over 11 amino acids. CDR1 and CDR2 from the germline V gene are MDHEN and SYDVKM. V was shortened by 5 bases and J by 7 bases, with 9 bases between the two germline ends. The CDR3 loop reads CASSGNREQYF. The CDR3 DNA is TGTGCCAGCAGTGGTAATCGGGAGCAGTACTTC. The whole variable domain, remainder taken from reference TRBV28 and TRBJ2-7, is DVKVTQSSRYLVKRTGEKVFLECVQDMDHENMFWYRQDPGLGLRLIYFSYDVKMKEKGDIPEGYSVSREKKERFSLILESASTNQTSMYLCASSGNREQYFGPGTRLTVT.

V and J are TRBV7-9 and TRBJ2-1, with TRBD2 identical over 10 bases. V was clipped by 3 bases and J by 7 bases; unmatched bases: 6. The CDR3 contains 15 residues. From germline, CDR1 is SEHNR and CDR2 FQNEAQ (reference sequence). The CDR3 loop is CASSFLEREGNEQFF. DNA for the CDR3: TGTGCCAGCAGCTTTCTGGAGCGGGAGGGGAATGAGCAGTTCTTC. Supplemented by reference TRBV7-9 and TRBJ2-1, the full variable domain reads DTGVSQNPRHKITKRGQNVTFRCDPISEHNRLYWYRQTLGQGPEFLTYFQNEAQLEKSRLLSDRFSAERPKGSFSTLEIQRTEQGDSAMYLCASSFLEREGNEQFFGPGTRLTVL.

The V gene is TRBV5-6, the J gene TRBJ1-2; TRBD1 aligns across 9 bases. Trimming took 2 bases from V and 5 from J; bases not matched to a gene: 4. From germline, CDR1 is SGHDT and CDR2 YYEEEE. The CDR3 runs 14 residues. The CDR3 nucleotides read TGTGCCAGCAGCTTACAGGGGGCGCGGTATGGCTACACCTTC. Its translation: CASSLQGARYGYTF. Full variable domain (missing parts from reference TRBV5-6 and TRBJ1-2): DAGVTQSPTHLIKTRGQQVTLRCSPKSGHDTVSWYQQALGQGPQFIFQYYEEEERQRGNFPDRFSGHQFPNYSSELNVNALLLGDSALYLCASSLQGARYGYTFGSGTRLTVV.

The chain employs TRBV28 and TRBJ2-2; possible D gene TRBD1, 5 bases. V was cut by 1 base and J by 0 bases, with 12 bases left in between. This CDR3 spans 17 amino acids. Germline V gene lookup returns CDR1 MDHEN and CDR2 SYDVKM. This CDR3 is CASSLYRISSNTGELFF. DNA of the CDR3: TGTGCCAGCAGTTTATACAGGATAAGCTCGAACACCGGGGAGCTGTTTTTT.

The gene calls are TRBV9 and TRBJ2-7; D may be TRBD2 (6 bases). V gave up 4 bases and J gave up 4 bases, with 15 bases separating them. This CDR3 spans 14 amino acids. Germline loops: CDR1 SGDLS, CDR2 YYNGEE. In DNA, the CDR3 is TGTGCCAGCAGCCCCGACCTCGGGACTTACGAGCAGTACTTC. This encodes CASSPDLGTYEQYF.

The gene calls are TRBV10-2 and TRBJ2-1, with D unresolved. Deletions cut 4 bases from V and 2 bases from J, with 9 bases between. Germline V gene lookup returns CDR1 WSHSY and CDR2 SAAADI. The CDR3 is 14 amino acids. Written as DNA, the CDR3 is TGCGCCAGCAGTGTACAGTTTACCTACAATGAGCAGTTCTTC. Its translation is CASSVQFTYNEQFF.

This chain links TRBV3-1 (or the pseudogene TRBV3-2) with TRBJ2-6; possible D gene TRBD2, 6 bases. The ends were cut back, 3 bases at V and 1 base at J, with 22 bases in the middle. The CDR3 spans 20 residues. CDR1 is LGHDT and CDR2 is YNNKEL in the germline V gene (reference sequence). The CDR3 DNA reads TGTGCCAGCAGCCAGGGACTTGGGCGGGGCGAACGTTCTGGGGCCAACGTCCTGACTTTC. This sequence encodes CASSQGLGRGERSGANVLTF.

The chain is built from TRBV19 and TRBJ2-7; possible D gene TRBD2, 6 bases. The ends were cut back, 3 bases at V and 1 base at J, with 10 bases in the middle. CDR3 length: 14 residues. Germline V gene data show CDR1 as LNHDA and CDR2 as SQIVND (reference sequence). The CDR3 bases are TGTGCCAGTAGTATCCCCGGGACTTCCTACGAGCAGTACTTC. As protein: CASSIPGTSYEQYF.

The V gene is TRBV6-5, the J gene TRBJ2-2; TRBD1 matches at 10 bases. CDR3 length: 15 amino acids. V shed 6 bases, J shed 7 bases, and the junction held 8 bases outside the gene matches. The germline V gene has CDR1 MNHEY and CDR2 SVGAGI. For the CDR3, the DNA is TGTGCCAGCAGGGGCGGACAGGGGGTGGGCGGGGAGCTGTTTTTT. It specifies CASRGGQGVGGELFF.

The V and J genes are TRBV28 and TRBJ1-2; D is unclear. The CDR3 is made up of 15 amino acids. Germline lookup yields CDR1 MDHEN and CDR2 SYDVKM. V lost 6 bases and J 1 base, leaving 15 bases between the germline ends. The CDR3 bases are TGTGCCAGCAGCCCTGTGGAGCTATTTAACTATGGCTACACCTTC. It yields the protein CASSPVELFNYGYTF.

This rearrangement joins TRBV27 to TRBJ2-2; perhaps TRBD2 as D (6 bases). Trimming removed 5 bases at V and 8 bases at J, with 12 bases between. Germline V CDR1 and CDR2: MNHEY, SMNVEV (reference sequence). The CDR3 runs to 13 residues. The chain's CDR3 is CASSGWTTGELFF. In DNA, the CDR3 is TGTGCCAGCAGTGGCTGGACTACTGGGGAGCTGTTTTTT.

The CDR3 DNA is TGTGCCAGCAGTCTTTCACGGCAGTTAGCCCCGGGCTACACCTTC. As protein: CASSLSRQLAPGYTF. The chain uses TRBV27 and TRBJ1-2; D remains unclear. CDR3 length: 15 residues. V lost 5 bases, J lost 8 bases, and 21 bases lay in between. Germline-derived CDR1 and CDR2 are MNHEY and SMNVEV (reference sequence).

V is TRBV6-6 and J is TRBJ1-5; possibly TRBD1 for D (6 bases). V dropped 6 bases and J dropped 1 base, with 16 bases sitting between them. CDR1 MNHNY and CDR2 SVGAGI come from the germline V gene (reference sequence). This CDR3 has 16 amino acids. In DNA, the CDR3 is TGTGCCAGCAGCTCCAAACAGGGTAGCAGCAATCAGCCCCAGCATTTT. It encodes CASSSKQGSSNQPQHF.

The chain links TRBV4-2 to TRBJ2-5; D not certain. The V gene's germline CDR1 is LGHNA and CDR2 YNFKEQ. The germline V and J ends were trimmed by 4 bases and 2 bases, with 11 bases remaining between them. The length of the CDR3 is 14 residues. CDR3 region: CASSPQTYQETQYF. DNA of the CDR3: TGTGCCAGCAGCCCTCAAACTTATCAAGAGACCCAGTACTTC.

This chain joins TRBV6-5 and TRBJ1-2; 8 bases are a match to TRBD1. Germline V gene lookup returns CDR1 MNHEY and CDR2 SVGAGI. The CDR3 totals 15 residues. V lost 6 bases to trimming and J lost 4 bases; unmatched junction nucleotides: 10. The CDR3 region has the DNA TGTGCCAGCAGCTCCCCCGGACAGGGTGCCTATGGCTACACCTTC. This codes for CASSSPGQGAYGYTF.